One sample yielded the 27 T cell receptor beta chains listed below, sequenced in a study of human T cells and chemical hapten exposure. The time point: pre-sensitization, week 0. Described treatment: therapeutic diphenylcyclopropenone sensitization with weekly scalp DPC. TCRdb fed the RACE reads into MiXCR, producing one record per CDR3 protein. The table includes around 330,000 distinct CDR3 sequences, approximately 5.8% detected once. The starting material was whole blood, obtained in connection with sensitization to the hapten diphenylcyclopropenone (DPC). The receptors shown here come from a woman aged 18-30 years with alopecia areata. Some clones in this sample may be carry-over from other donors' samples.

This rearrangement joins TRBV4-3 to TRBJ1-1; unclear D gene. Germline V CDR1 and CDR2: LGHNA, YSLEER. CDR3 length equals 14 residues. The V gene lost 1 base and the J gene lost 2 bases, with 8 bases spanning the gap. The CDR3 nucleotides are TGCGCCAGCAGCCAAGGGGTCCCCAACACTGAAGCTTTCTTT. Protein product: CASSQGVPNTEAFF.

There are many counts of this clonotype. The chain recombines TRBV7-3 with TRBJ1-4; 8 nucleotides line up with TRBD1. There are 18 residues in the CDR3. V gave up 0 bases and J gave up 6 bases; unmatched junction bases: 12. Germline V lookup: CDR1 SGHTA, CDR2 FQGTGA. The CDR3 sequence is CASSLTGDRPPKDEKLFF. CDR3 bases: TGTGCCAGCAGCTTAACCGGGGACAGGCCCCCTAAGGATGAAAAACTGTTTTTT.

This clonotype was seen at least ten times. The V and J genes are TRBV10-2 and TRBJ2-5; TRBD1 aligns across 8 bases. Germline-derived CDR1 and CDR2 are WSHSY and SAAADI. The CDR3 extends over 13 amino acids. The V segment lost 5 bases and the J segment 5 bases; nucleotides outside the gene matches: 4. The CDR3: CASSLNRGETQYF. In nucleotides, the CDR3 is TGCGCCAGCAGTTTAAACAGGGGGGAGACCCAGTACTTC.

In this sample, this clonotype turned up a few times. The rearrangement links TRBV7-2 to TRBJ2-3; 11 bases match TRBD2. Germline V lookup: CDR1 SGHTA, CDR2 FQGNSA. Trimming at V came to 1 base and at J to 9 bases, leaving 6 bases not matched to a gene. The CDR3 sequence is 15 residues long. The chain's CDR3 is CASSLGTSGGSTQYF. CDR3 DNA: TGTGCCAGCAGCTTAGGAACTAGCGGGGGCTCAACGCAGTATTTT.

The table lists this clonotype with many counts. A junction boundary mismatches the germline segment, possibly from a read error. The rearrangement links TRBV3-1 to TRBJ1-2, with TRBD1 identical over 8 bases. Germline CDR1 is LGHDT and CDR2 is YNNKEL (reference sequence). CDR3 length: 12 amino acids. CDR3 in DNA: TGTGCCAGCAGCCCCGGGACAGGCTACCTTGCCTTC. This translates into CASSPGTGYLAF.

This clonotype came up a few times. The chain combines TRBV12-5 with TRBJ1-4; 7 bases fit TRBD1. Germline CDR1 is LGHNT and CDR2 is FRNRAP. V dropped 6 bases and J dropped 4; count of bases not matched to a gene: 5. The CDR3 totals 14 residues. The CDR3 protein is CASGRDSLNEKLFF. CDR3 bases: TGTGCTAGTGGACGGGACAGCCTTAATGAAAAACTGTTTTTT.

The chain's CDR3 is CASRPDESYQQYF. DNA of the CDR3: TGTGCCAGCAGACCGGACGAAAGCTATCAGCAGTACTTC. The J gene is TRBJ2-7, the V gene TRBV7-6; D unresolved. Trimming removed 6 bases from V and 8 bases from J, with 17 bases in between. The CDR3 totals 13 residues. The V gene's germline CDR1 is SGHVS and CDR2 FNYEAQ.

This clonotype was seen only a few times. This CDR3 is CASSFGGGDEQFF. In DNA form, the CDR3 reads TGTGCCAGCAGCTTCGGGGGCGGGGATGAGCAGTTCTTC. The chain has TRBV7-3 and TRBJ2-1, with D perhaps given as TRBD1 or TRBD2 (6 bases each). V was clipped by 3 bases and J by 8 bases, with 11 bases between them. This CDR3 is built from 13 residues. Germline V gene lookup returns CDR1 SGHTA and CDR2 FQGTGA.

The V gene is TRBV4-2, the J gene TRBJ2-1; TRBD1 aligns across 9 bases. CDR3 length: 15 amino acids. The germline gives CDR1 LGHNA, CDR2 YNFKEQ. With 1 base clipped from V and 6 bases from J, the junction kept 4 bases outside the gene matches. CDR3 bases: TGTGCCAGCAGCCAAGGGACAGGGGTTTCCAATGAGCAGTTCTTC. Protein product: CASSQGTGVSNEQFF.

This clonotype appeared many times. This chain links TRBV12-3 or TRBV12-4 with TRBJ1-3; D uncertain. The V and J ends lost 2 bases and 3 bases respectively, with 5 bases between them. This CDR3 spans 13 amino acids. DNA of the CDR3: TGTGCCAGCAGTTTACAGGTTGGAAACACCATATATTTT. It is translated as CASSLQVGNTIYF.

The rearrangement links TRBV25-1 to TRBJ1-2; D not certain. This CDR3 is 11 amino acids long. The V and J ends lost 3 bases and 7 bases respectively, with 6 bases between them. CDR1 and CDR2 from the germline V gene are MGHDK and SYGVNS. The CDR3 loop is CASSDGPGYTF. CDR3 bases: TGTGCCAGCAGTGACGGACCTGGCTACACCTTC.

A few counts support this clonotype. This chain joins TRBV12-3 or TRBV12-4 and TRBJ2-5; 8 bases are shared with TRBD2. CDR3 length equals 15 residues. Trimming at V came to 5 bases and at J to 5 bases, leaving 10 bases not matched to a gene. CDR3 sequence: CASSTEGLVTETQYF. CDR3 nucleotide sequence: TGTGCCAGCAGTACCGAGGGACTAGTAACGGAGACCCAGTACTTC.

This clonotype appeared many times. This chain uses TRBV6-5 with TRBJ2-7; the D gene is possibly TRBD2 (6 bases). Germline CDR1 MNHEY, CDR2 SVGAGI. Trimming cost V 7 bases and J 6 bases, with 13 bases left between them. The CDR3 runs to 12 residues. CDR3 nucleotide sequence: TGTGCCAGCAAACGTGGAGGGCCCGAGCAGTACTTC. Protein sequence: CASKRGGPEQYF.

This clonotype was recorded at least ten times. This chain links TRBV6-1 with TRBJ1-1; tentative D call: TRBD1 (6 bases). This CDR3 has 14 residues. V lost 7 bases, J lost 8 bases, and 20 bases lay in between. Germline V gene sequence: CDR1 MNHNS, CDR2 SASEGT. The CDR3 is CASTEGPQGVEAFF. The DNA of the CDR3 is TGTGCCAGCACCGAAGGTCCACAGGGAGTAGAAGCTTTCTTT.

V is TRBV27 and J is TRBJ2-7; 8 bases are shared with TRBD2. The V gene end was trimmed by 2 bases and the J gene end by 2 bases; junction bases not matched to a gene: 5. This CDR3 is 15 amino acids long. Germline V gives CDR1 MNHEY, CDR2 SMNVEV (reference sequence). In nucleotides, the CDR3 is TGTGCCAGCAGTTTACGGGCGGGGGGCGCCTACGAGCAGTACTTC. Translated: CASSLRAGGAYEQYF.

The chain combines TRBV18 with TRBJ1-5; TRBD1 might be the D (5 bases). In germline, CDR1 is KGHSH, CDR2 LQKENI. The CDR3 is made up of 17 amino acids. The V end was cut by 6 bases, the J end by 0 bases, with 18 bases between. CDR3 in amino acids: CASSSGTTDYSNQPQHF. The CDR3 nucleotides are TGTGCCAGCTCGTCCGGGACGACCGATTATAGCAATCAGCCCCAGCATTTT. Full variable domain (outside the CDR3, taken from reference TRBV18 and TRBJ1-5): NAGVMQNPRHLVRRRGQEARLRCSPMKGHSHVYWYRQLPEEGLKFMVYLQKENIIDESGMPKERFSAEFPKEGPSILRIQQVVRGDSAAYFCASSSGTTDYSNQPQHFGDGTRLSIL.

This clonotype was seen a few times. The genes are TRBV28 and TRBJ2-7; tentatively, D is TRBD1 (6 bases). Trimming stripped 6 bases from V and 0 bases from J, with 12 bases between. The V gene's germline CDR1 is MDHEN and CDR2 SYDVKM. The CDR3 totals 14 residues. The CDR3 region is CASSSTGDSYEQYF. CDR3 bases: TGTGCCAGCAGCTCGACAGGCGACTCCTACGAGCAGTACTTC.

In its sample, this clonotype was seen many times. CDR3: CASFDRFLPPLYNEQFF. DNA for the CDR3: TGTGCCAGCTTCGACAGGTTCTTACCTCCCCTGTACAATGAGCAGTTCTTC. The chain couples TRBV6-5 to TRBJ2-1; the D gene is possibly TRBD1 (6 bases). The CDR3 has 17 amino acids. Deletions cut 8 bases from V and 4 bases from J, with 24 bases between. CDR1 MNHEY and CDR2 SVGAGI come from the germline V gene.

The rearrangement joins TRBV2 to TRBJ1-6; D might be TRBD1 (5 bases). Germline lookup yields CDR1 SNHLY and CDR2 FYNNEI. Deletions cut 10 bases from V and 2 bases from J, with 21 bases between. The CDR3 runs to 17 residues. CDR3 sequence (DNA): TGTGCCACTAATGTACATAGGGGTTTCACCTATAATTCACCCCTCCACTTT. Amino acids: CATNVHRGFTYNSPLHF.

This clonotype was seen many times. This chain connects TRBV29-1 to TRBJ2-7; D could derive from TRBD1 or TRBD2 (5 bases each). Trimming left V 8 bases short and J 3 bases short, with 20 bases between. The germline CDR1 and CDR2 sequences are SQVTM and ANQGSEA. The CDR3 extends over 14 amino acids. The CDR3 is CSTTSGTGFYEQYF. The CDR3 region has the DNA TGCAGCACCACCTCCGGGACGGGTTTCTACGAGCAGTACTTC.

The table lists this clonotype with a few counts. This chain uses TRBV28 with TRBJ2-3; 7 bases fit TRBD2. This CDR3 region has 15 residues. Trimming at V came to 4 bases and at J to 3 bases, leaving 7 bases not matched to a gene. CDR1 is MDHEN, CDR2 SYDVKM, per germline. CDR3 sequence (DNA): TGTGCCAGCAGTTGGGAGGGGAGGTCGACAGATACGCAGTATTTT. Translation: CASSWEGRSTDTQYF.

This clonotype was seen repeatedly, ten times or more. CDR3 nucleotide sequence: TGCGCCAGCAGCTTGGCTTACCCTTCTGAAGCTTTCTTT. Translating it yields CASSLAYPSEAFF. The chain recombines TRBV5-1 with TRBJ1-1; D is ambiguous. V was clipped by 0 bases and J by 6 bases, with 9 bases between them. This CDR3 is built from 13 residues. The germline gives CDR1 SGHRS, CDR2 YFSETQ.

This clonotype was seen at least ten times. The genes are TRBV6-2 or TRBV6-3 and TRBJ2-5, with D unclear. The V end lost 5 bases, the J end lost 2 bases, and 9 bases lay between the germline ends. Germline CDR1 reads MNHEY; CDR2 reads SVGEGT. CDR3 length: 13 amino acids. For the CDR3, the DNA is TGTGCCAGCAGTCATAGACCTCAAGAGACCCAGTACTTC. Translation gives CASSHRPQETQYF.

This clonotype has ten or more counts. The CDR3 DNA reads as TGTGCCAGCAGCTTGGACCGCAATCAGCCCCAGCATTTT. It translates to CASSLDRNQPQHF. The rearrangement uses TRBV27 and TRBJ1-5; no clear D. Trimming removed 6 bases at V and 2 bases at J, with 8 bases between. Germline V lookup: CDR1 MNHEY, CDR2 SMNVEV (reference sequence). The CDR3 has 13 amino acids.

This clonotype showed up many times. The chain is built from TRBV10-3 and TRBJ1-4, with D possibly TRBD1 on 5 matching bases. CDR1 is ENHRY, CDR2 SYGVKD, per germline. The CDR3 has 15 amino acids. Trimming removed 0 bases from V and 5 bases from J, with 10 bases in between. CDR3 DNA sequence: TGTGCCATCAGTGAGTCAAAGGGGCGGAATGAAAAACTGTTTTTT. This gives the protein CAISESKGRNEKLFF.

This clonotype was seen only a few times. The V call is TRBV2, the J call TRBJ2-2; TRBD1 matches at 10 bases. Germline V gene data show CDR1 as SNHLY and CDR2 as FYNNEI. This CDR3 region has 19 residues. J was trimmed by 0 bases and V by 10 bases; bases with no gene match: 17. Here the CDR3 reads CATRAGQGVGGANTGELFF. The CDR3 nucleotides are TGTGCCACCCGAGCCGGACAGGGGGTGGGCGGGGCGAACACCGGGGAGCTGTTTTTT. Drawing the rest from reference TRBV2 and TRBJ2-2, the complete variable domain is EPEVTQTPSHQVTQMGQEVILRCVPISNHLYFYWYRQILGQKVEFLVSFYNNEISEKSEIFDDQFSVERPDGSNFTLKIRSTKLEDSAMYFCATRAGQGVGGANTGELFFGEGSRLTVL.

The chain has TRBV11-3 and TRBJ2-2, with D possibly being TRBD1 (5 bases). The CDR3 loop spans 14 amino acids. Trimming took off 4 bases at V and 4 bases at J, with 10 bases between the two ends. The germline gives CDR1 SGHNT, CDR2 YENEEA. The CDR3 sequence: CASSWGVGTGELFF. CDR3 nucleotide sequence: TGTGCCAGCAGCTGGGGCGTAGGCACCGGGGAGCTGTTTTTT.